This T cell receptor beta chain originates from a study of cytomegalovirus exposure and HLA in healthy donors. Looking at the study overall: Earlier work reported 117 million unique TCR beta sequences from some 180 million T cells.

PCR used 60 Vbeta primers and 13 Jbeta primers. Clones were sequenced by immunoSEQ multiplex PCR, and TCRdb holds only the in-frame ones, with some missing. The profile shows approximately 150,000 clones, roughly 65% of them singletons. The germline V gene has CDR1 MNHEY and CDR2 SMNVEV (reference sequence). The CDR3 consists of 14 residues. V trimming: 5 bases; J trimming: 5 bases; junction bases outside the gene matches: 5. General study findings and limits: In a later analysis, a missense DCLRE1C variant was linked to TCR beta V- and J-gene trimming. In a later analysis, at a false discovery rate of 0.05, under 20,000 TCR beta sequences were associated with HLA alleles.

As to this clone: Its cognate antigen is unknown.

Sample: PBMCs. The J gene is TRBJ1-4, the V gene TRBV27; TRBD1 matches 7 bases. The clonotype comes from a man aged 55 to 69 in good health and CMV-seronegative. This CDR3 reads CASSPDRTNEKLFF. Written as DNA, the CDR3 is TGTGCCAGCAGTCCGGACAGGACGAATGAAAAACTGTTTTTT.